This is a list of T cell receptor beta chains from one sample in a study of T cell repertoires in cytomegalovirus infection. TCRdb called the reads again in MiXCR, with one record for every CDR3 protein. The sample contains roughly 630,000 distinct CDR3 sequences, 24% of which appear only once. Input material: CD8+ T cells from PBMCs. The origin of the receptors is a human donor in good health (CMV status not recorded). Some clones in this sample may be carry-over from other donors' samples. CDR3s include the opening cysteine and the closing phenylalanine or tryptophan.

v_call: TRBV6-2/TRBV6-3; j_call: TRBJ2-5; cdr3_aa: CASSYLRTSEETQYF
v_call: TRBV7-2; j_call: TRBJ2-5; cdr3_aa: CASEGAGDWETQYF
v_call: TRBV7-2; j_call: TRBJ2-7; cdr3_aa: CASSTNYGEQYF
v_call: TRBV6-4; j_call: TRBJ2-3; cdr3_aa: CASSILAGSSDTQYF
v_call: TRBV4-1; j_call: TRBJ2-1; cdr3_aa: CASSLNSQRGPIIYNEQFF
v_call: TRBV10-3; j_call: TRBJ2-3; cdr3_aa: CATGTGEGDTQYF
v_call: TRBV6-1; j_call: TRBJ1-6; cdr3_aa: CVLKEAAHSNSPLHF
v_call: TRBV20-1; j_call: TRBJ2-5; cdr3_aa: CSARPSLGVWETHYF
v_call: TRBV24-1; j_call: TRBJ2-1; cdr3_aa: CATSDSSPGTGLNNEQFF
v_call: TRBV28; j_call: TRBJ1-1; cdr3_aa: CASSPRQGKGGKAFF
v_call: TRBV27; j_call: TRBJ2-6; cdr3_aa: CASSLLYTGANVLTF
v_call: TRBV6-2/TRBV6-3; j_call: TRBJ2-7; cdr3_aa: CASSYKAEQYF
v_call: TRBV6-1; j_call: TRBJ1-2; cdr3_aa: CASSSDWTGGLWGYTF
v_call: TRBV10-3; j_call: TRBJ2-2; cdr3_aa: CAISTRQGTGELFF
v_call: TRBV7-2; j_call: TRBJ2-1; cdr3_aa: CASSLEVYGEQFF
v_call: TRBV12-3/TRBV12-4; j_call: TRBJ2-5; cdr3_aa: CASSDPQETQYF
v_call: TRBV7-6; j_call: TRBJ2-7; cdr3_aa: CASSQGKGGTYEQYF
v_call: TRBV7-2; j_call: TRBJ2-2; cdr3_aa: CASSPDDSNTGELFF
v_call: TRBV20-1; j_call: TRBJ2-7; cdr3_aa: CSAPYGTGGYEQYF
v_call: TRBV7-9; j_call: TRBJ2-7; cdr3_aa: CASSSPGQAYEQYF
v_call: TRBV19; j_call: TRBJ1-1; cdr3_aa: CASSIDSTVTEAFF
v_call: TRBV6-1; j_call: TRBJ2-1; cdr3_aa: CASTISGASYNEQFF
v_call: TRBV7-9; j_call: TRBJ2-3; cdr3_aa: CASSLAERTQYF
v_call: TRBV10-3; j_call: TRBJ1-1; cdr3_aa: CAISERGTVTEAFF
v_call: TRBV14; j_call: TRBJ2-5; cdr3_aa: CASSQDNPGKRLETQYF
v_call: TRBV7-2; j_call: TRBJ2-7; cdr3_aa: CASSFTGTYEQYF
v_call: TRBV6-2/TRBV6-3; j_call: TRBJ2-1; cdr3_aa: CASSWGSRGGWSNEQFF
v_call: TRBV7-3; j_call: TRBJ2-3; cdr3_aa: CTSSGTSGATDTQYF
v_call: TRBV28; j_call: TRBJ2-6; cdr3_aa: CASSSHLSGANVLTF
v_call: TRBV27; j_call: TRBJ1-2; cdr3_aa: CASSFLGSNGYTF
v_call: TRBV6-5; j_call: TRBJ1-3; cdr3_aa: CASSTEYSGNTIYF
v_call: TRBV29-1; j_call: TRBJ1-1; cdr3_aa: CSVVMNTEAFF
v_call: TRBV6-5; j_call: TRBJ2-1; cdr3_aa: CASSHPTGSWALGNEQFF
v_call: TRBV7-9; j_call: TRBJ2-1; cdr3_aa: CASSKSQGGNEQFF